One sample yielded the 2 T cell receptor beta chains listed below, sequenced in a study of cytomegalovirus exposure and HLA in healthy donors. Sequencing used immunoSEQ multiplex PCR; TCRdb keeps in-frame clones, though not all of them. The sample shows about 160,000 clones, roughly 90% of them seen only once. Sequenced: PBMCs. These TCRs come from a woman between 18 and 29 years old in good health and CMV-seropositive.

Written as DNA, the CDR3 is TGTGCCAGCAGTGAAGCCGTGGGGAGCTCTGGGGCCAACGTCCTGACTTTC. Amino acid sequence: CASSEAVGSSGANVLTF. The rearrangement links TRBV2 to TRBJ2-6, with D possibly being TRBD2 (5 bases). The CDR3 is 17 residues long. Deletions cut 0 bases from V and 0 bases from J, with 9 bases between. Looked up from germline, CDR1 is SNHLY and CDR2 is FYNNEI. Complete variable domain (other parts from reference TRBV2 and TRBJ2-6): EPEVTQTPSHQVTQMGQEVILRCVPISNHLYFYWYRQILGQKVEFLVSFYNNEISEKSEIFDDQFSVERPDGSNFTLKIRSTKLEDSAMYFCASSEAVGSSGANVLTFGAGSRLTVL.

The V gene is TRBV5-6, the J gene TRBJ1-3; D not certain. CDR3 length: 14 residues. Germline V gives CDR1 SGHDT, CDR2 YYEEEE. Trimming took 1 base from V and 4 from J, leaving 9 bases between them. In DNA form, the CDR3 reads TGTGCCAGCAGCTTGCTCGGGTTCGGAAACACCATATATTTT. It codes for CASSLLGFGNTIYF. The full variable domain, completed using reference TRBV5-6 and TRBJ1-3, is DAGVTQSPTHLIKTRGQQVTLRCSPKSGHDTVSWYQQALGQGPQFIFQYYEEEERQRGNFPDRFSGHQFPNYSSELNVNALLLGDSALYLCASSLLGFGNTIYFGEGSWLTVV.